The clone carrying this TCR beta chain was detected a few times. Its antigen is as yet unknown. The data derive from a study of PD-1 blockade in classical Hodgkin lymphoma. Germline CDR1 reads SGHRS; CDR2 reads YFSETQ. This CDR3 comprises 13 residues. The V end lost 4 bases, the J end lost 7 bases, and 12 bases lay between the germline ends. Study-level findings and limits: Healthy donors reportedly exceeded newly diagnosed patients in baseline TCR diversity.

Regarding time point: cycle 4 day 1 (C4D1), after five to seven weeks of nivolumab. Each patient relapsed following autologous stem cell transplantation, and prior brentuximab vedotin exposure differed. With magnetic negative selection, CD4+ T cells were purified from PBMCs that had been thawed. This table comes from immunoSEQ multiplex PCR, and its TCRdb copy is limited to in-frame clones, with some not included. The sample shows about 27,000 clones, around 85% of them seen only once. This sequence joins TRBV5-1 and TRBJ1-5; D remains ambiguous. The sample here was CD4+ T cells from blood, taken before the fourth cycle of nivolumab. The TCR originated in a human donor with classical Hodgkin lymphoma. The CDR3 DNA follows: TGCGCCAGCAGCCTCTCTGGCCCGCAGCCCCAGCATTTT. This gives the protein CASSLSGPQPQHF.